This TCR beta chain was captured by sequencing in a study of cytomegalovirus exposure and HLA in healthy donors (dated by TCRdb to 2016 to 2017). General notes on the study: An earlier analysis of approximately 640 of the donors reported 276 Gb of sequence data and around 120 million unique TCR beta sequences from about 200 million T cells. Every repertoire in the discovery cohort had been generated on one and the same sequencing platform. A handful of DR-DQ haplotypes were handled as single units for association and clustering because linkage in the cohort was strong. To study patterns of TCR occurrence, a later analysis re-analyzed previously published TCR beta repertoires from just over 650 donors and added high-resolution HLA genotyping. In the later analysis, no new phenotypic data were used to find candidate immune exposures; instead, reliance was placed on TCR beta sequences and their occurrence across donors. An earlier analysis of approximately 630 of the donors applied high-throughput TCR beta sequencing to assess whether each TCR beta V gene segment acted as functional or pseudogenic. The study combined high-throughput TCR immunosequencing, statistical association of individual TCRs with disease status, and machine learning to predict cytomegalovirus infection status. The genetic ancestry cluster associated with self-reported Caucasian donors included over 65% of the 350 to 500 genotyped donors. About 330 gigabases of sequencing data and roughly 80 million unique TCR sequences made up an early release that covered 500 to 650 HLA-typed donors. A later genetic analysis used genome-wide SNP genotypes for about 65% of the roughly 700 donors, treating that subset as a discovery cohort. On average, roughly 240,000 unique TCR beta nucleotide sequences were sequenced per donor among a few hundred genotyped donors of the cohort, with about 19% of those sequences being non-productive. Donor age, sex, ethnicity and CMV serostatus were collected together with the repertoire data. In addition to the first cohort of 666 subjects, a separate validation cohort of 100 to 150 different subjects was used. Typing coverage differed by locus: A, B, C, DRB1 and DQB1 were typed in about 620-630 donors, DQA1 in 522, DPA1 in around 610, and DPB1 in just under 480. Both class I and class II loci were covered by HLA typing, at four-digit resolution. The study was designed to test whether signatures of past pathogen exposure could be identified by cataloging public T cell receptors. The study used immunosequencing to profile the T cell repertoires of hundreds of subjects and linked those repertoires to cytomegalovirus serostatus. Results and caveats for the whole study, not just this receptor: In a later analysis, HLA-associated TCR beta chains were found to be more clonally expanded and to have lower generation probabilities than equally common non-associated chains. The earlier analysis of around 600 of the donors excluded roughly 17 rarely observed V segments, including chromosome 9 orphons, because counts were too low. In a later analysis, most CMV-associated TCR beta chains were found to appear HLA-restricted, with HLA associations seemingly driven largely by CMV exposure. The authors suggested that the approach could potentially be extended to other disease states and immunological phenotypes. The cohort was sequenced for TCR beta chains only, and without alpha or paired-chain data the features that could be detected were limited. In a later analysis, TCR association rates were found to vary across HLA loci, with the most associated TCRs seen for DRB1 alleles and the fewest for HLA-C alleles. In vitro tests confirmed that a few of the cytomegalovirus-associated TCR beta chains recognize cytomegalovirus antigens. Because the 87-base-pair reads could not distinguish some IMGT-functional V segments, including TRBV6-2 and TRBV6-3, those segments were excluded. Because HLA typing was unavailable for some donors at each locus, only the typed subset was used in association tests. Sequencing depth was assumed to be roughly uniform across donors in the presence/absence analyses, though that assumption may not hold. The study listed 170 or so TCR beta chains as associated with cytomegalovirus. While some public TCRs were present in many individuals, most TCR sequences turned up only very rarely across donors. According to a later genetic analysis, donors in an Asian-associated ancestry cluster had fewer N-insertions in productive TCRs than the roughly 660-donor mean. Correlated functional status among segregating V segments might reflect linkage disequilibrium, but an unknown experimental factor could not be ruled out. A cluster of highly shared sequence variants was judged likely to represent a technical artifact of the sequencing pipeline. V-gene and J-gene trimming of TCR beta chains was associated with a missense DCLRE1C variant in a later genetic analysis, and the association was replicated in an independent cohort. At a false discovery rate of 0.05, a later analysis linked around 15,000 TCR beta sequences to specific HLA alleles. The only immune exposure information available for the cohort was CMV serostatus. Several of the top co-occurrence clusters appeared to be linked to parvovirus B19, influenza, CMV and Epstein-Barr virus, according to a later analysis. An earlier analysis of 450 to 750 of the donors showed that most TCR beta V segments appeared in productive rearrangements either about 87% or about 30% of the time, which broadly matched IMGT annotations. The classifier was reported to diagnose cytomegalovirus status with high specificity and sensitivity in both the original cohort and the validation cohort. A further reported finding was that TCR beta sequences accurately predicted the HLA-A and HLA-B alleles for most subjects in the first cohort. When HLA alleles, especially DR and DQ, strongly co-occurred, TCR associations were difficult to assign to individual alleles.

The cohort comprised hundreds of healthy bone marrow donors. At the time of sampling, every cohort member was nominally healthy, though immune exposures that went unrecorded were likely present. The donor tested CMV seronegative, placing the donor among the approximately 400 seronegative members of the cohort. A peripheral blood sample was collected from each donor, and TCR beta sequencing was performed on peripheral blood mononuclear cells. The Qiagen DNeasy Blood Extraction Kit was used to extract genomic DNA from the blood cell samples. The library was obtained by the immunoSEQ multiplex PCR assay. For the multiplex PCR, a mixture combining 60 forward primers for TCR Vbeta segments and 13 reverse primers for TCR Jbeta segments was used. Amplification of the CDR3 region of rearranged TCR beta genes was performed with a multiplex PCR assay on genomic DNA. On the Illumina HiSeq System, the amplified TCR beta libraries were sequenced as 87-base-pair reads. Per the authors' processing: Across the 640 or so repertoires, a later analysis counted 80 million or so unique TCR beta chains, roughly 11 million of which were shared by at least two donors. Raw reads were error-corrected and collapsed into unique sequences with a nearest-neighbor algorithm that merged closely related sequences to remove PCR and sequencing errors. V, D and J gene segments were assigned by aligning CDR3 sequences to IMGT reference sequences. For a sequence to be retained, a match of at least six nucleotides to both a V gene segment and a J gene segment was required. Rearrangements were classified as productive when the CDR3 lacked stop codons and remained in frame with V and J, and all other rearrangements were classified as non-productive. CDR3 was defined according to IMGT convention as the region running from the second conserved V-encoded cysteine to the conserved J-encoded phenylalanine. Sequences without an unambiguous match to a single V gene segment were excluded from the earlier analysis of 450 to 750 of the donors. In an earlier analysis of 587 of the donors, a V segment was called functional when productive rearrangements were above 56.7%, and segregating when the standard deviation between donors exceeded 5%. A statistical classification framework was built to diagnose cytomegalovirus status from the catalog of TCR beta chain sequences. In a later analysis, TCR nucleotide sequences were compared against IMGT/GENE-DB human TR gene sequences so that V and J genes could be assigned. In a later analysis, CDR3 sequences and most-parsimonious VDJ recombination scenarios were assigned using the TCRdist pipeline. In a later analysis, every TCR beta chain was defined by the combination of its CDR3 amino acid sequence and its V-gene family, and reads without a unique V-gene family were dropped. As a way to deal with suspected cross-contamination and a sequencing artifact, a later analysis dropped approximately 590 nucleotide sequences that were highly shared and had low generation probability. For each public chain, a later analysis derived a clonal expansion index from normalized ranks of inferred template counts within each repertoire. A later analysis computed generation probabilities with a VDJ recombination model fitted to out-of-frame rearrangements, and checked the results against IGoR. Hypergeometric tests were used in a later analysis to score TCR-TCR, TCR-HLA and TCR-CMV co-occurrence, with a repertoire-size bias correction applied to the TCR pairs. False discovery rates were estimated in a later analysis by permuting HLA or CMV assignments 20 times. In a later analysis, co-occurring TCRs were grouped using DBSCAN, and TCRdist sequence similarity was added for clustering within HLA-allele-positive subsets. For co-occurrence clustering, repertoires with fewer than 30,000 or more than 120,000 public chains were excluded, along with several repertoires with anomalous nucleotide sharing. Imported from immuneACCESS, the table was reduced by TCRdb to in-frame sequences with V and J called. These copies leave out some clones; in studies compared against another copy, an unresolved V gene accounts for under half, and the cause of the remainder is not known. From that table come the V and J calls and clone size; the DNA was used to work out D and trimming. This sample is represented by fewer than 200,000 clones; around 81% of them were singletons. The ten largest make up 2% to 2.5% of the sample.

V ends up 4 bases short and J 0 bases short, with an unmatched junction base count of 6. As encoded in the germline V gene, CDR1 is SGHTS while CDR2 is YDEGEE. Including cysteine and phenylalanine, the CDR3 has 15 amino acids. Only CDR3 DNA remains: 45 bases, in frame from the first base. Concerning this clone itself: Which antigen it targets is not known. Base qualities are missing; no much larger clone stands one base away.

Recombination linked TRBV5-8 to TRBJ2-7, and TRBD2 matches 8 of the central bases. The sequenced material came from PBMCs. This TCR came from a woman aged 30 to 39 in good health and CMV-seronegative. The nucleotides are TGTGCCAGCAGCACGGAGCGGGGGATCTCCTACGAGCAGTACTTC. Its protein product is CASSTERGISYEQYF.